Presented here are 22 T cell receptor beta chains from one specimen sequenced in a study of blood T cell repertoires in COVID-19. Libraries were prepared by immunoSEQ multiplex PCR; TCRdb keeps only in-frame clonotypes and omits some of them. The data show some 220,000 clones, 84% seen once. Material for sequencing was peripheral blood. Source of these receptors: a woman over 75 with active or convalescent COVID-19.

This sequence joins TRBV10-3 and TRBJ2-7, with TRBD1 matching 10 bases. The CDR3 spans 14 residues. V shed 10 bases and J 2 bases; nucleotides not matched to a gene: 8. Germline CDR1 ENHRY, CDR2 SYGVKD. The CDR3 region has the DNA TGTGCCACCAAAGCGGACAGGGGGACCTACGAGCAGTACTTC. Protein product: CATKADRGTYEQYF.

The V and J genes are TRBV30 and TRBJ2-3; D perhaps matches TRBD1 (5 bases). Germline V gene sequence: CDR1 GTSNPN, CDR2 SVGIG (reference sequence). The CDR3 extends over 16 amino acids. V shed 0 bases and J shed 1 base, with 14 bases lying between them. The CDR3 DNA reads TGTGCCTGGAGTGTACCATTCAGGGCGGGCACAGATACGCAGTATTTT. It codes for CAWSVPFRAGTDTQYF.

The chain has TRBV29-1 and TRBJ1-1; TRBD1 matches 7 bases. Germline V gives CDR1 SQVTM, CDR2 ANQGSEA. This CDR3 region has 14 residues. Losses at the gene ends were 7 bases for V and 4 bases for J; bases not matched to a gene: 12. The DNA for the CDR3 is TGCAGCGGTGGGGGAGACAGGGTAGGCACTGAAGCTTTCTTT. It is translated as CSGGGDRVGTEAFF.

The V and J genes are TRBV5-5 and TRBJ2-6, with D perhaps matching TRBD1 (7 bases). With 4 bases removed from V and 4 bases from J, the gap between germline ends came to 12 bases. The germline V gene encodes CDR1 SGHKS and CDR2 YYEKEE (reference sequence). This CDR3 has 15 residues. This chain's CDR3 is CASSPGGLGANVLTF. The CDR3 coding sequence is TGTGCCAGCAGCCCAGGGGGGCTGGGGGCCAACGTCCTGACTTTC.

V and J are TRBV18 and TRBJ2-1, with 14 bases aligning to TRBD2. Per germline, CDR1 KGHSH and CDR2 LQKENI. The CDR3 sequence is 17 residues long. The V and J ends lost 3 bases and 4 bases, in that order; junction bases with no gene match: 5. CDR3 in DNA: TGTGCCAGCTCACCCCCGGGACTAGCGGGAGAATACAATGAGCAGTTCTTC. Translation: CASSPPGLAGEYNEQFF.

Points on this clone: Mismatch with germline at one junction end may stem from a read error. The chain joins TRBV7-7 to TRBJ2-2, with a possible D match to TRBD1 (7 bases). The CDR3 covers 17 residues. Germline-derived CDR1 and CDR2 are SSHAT and FNYEAQ (reference sequence). The CDR3 DNA reads as TGTGCTAGCAGCTTACCCGTCCAGGGGGGGAACACCGGGGAGCTGTTTTTT. As protein: CASSLPVQGGNTGELFF.

This chain links TRBV20-1 with TRBJ2-5, with TRBD1 as a possible D gene (5 bases). V was shortened by 3 bases and J by 0 bases, with 17 bases between the two germline ends. Germline values: CDR1 DFQATT, CDR2 SNEGSKA (reference sequence). This CDR3 region has 16 residues. DNA of the CDR3: TGCAGTGCTAGTCCCTCTGGGGCAGGCGACCAAGAGACCCAGTACTTC. As protein: CSASPSGAGDQETQYF.

The chain uses TRBV3-1 (or the pseudogene TRBV3-2) and TRBJ2-7, with D hard to call. Trimming pared 4 bases from V and 0 bases from J, leaving 4 bases between. The CDR3 is 12 amino acids. Germline V gene data show CDR1 as LGHDT and CDR2 as YNNKEL (reference sequence). Written as DNA, the CDR3 is TGTGCCAGCAGCCCCAGCTCCTACGAGCAGTACTTC. Residues: CASSPSSYEQYF.

The J gene is TRBJ1-2, the V gene TRBV28, with D unclear. Per the germline V gene, CDR1 is MDHEN and CDR2 is SYDVKM. There are 15 residues in the CDR3. The V and J ends lost 5 bases and 2 bases respectively, with 15 bases between them. Here the CDR3 reads CASSLRWSLNYGYTF. The CDR3 DNA is TGTGCCAGCAGTCTACGTTGGTCACTGAACTATGGCTACACCTTC.

V is TRBV11-1 and J is TRBJ2-5; 12 bases are shared with TRBD2. Germline CDR1 SGHAT, CDR2 FQDESV (reference sequence). Trimming took 1 base from V and 4 from J; bases not matched to a gene: 4. The CDR3 is 16 residues long. CDR3 sequence reads: CASSLVGGLAGETQYF. CDR3 DNA: TGTGCCAGCAGCTTAGTTGGGGGACTAGCGGGAGAGACCCAGTACTTC.

V and J are TRBV28 and TRBJ1-6; D ambiguous. Trimming took 4 bases from V and 10 from J, leaving 11 bases between them. CDR1 and CDR2 from the germline V gene are MDHEN and SYDVKM. The CDR3 loop spans 13 amino acids. Written as DNA, the CDR3 is TGTGCCAGCAGTTGGCGGAGGGAATCACCCCTCCACTTT. Protein: CASSWRRESPLHF.

This chain connects TRBV18 to TRBJ1-4, with 9 positions matching TRBD1. This CDR3 contains 15 residues. V was pared by 3 bases and J by 8 bases, with 7 bases of the junction left unmatched. The germline CDR1 and CDR2 sequences are KGHSH and LQKENI. The CDR3 here is CASSPPGQGIEKLFF. The CDR3 bases are TGTGCCAGCTCACCCCCGGGACAGGGTATAGAAAAACTGTTTTTT. The full variable domain, completed using reference TRBV18 and TRBJ1-4, is NAGVMQNPRHLVRRRGQEARLRCSPMKGHSHVYWYRQLPEEGLKFMVYLQKENIIDESGMPKERFSAEFPKEGPSILRIQQVVRGDSAAYFCASSPPGQGIEKLFFGSGTQLSVL.

This clone was seen a few times. This chain joins TRBV10-3 and TRBJ2-3; TRBD2 matches 8 bases. Trimming removed 6 bases from V and 11 bases from J; junction bases left unmatched: 13. Germline CDR1 ENHRY, CDR2 SYGVKD. The CDR3 sequence is 14 residues long. The CDR3 is CAIRAGSGARGQYF. CDR3 DNA sequence: TGTGCCATCAGAGCCGGTAGCGGGGCCCGGGGGCAGTATTTT.

The chain couples TRBV5-4 to TRBJ2-2; D is undetermined. Trimming shortened V by 0 bases and J by 1 base, and 19 bases separated the two germline ends. The CDR3 contains 19 residues. CDR1 is SGHNT and CDR2 is YYREEE in the germline V gene (reference sequence). The CDR3 loop is CASSLGGSYGGVNTGELFF. The CDR3 region has the DNA TGTGCCAGCAGCTTGGGAGGCTCCTATGGCGGAGTGAACACCGGGGAGCTGTTTTTT.

This chain connects TRBV7-2 to TRBJ1-2; D not certain. Germline V gives CDR1 SGHTA, CDR2 FQGNSA. Trimming cost V 5 bases and J 3 bases, with 7 bases left between them. The CDR3 covers 12 residues. The DNA for the CDR3 is TGTGCCAGCAGCCCCCCGGACTATGGCTACACCTTC. This encodes CASSPPDYGYTF.

This rearrangement joins TRBV6-1 to TRBJ2-7; D might be TRBD2 (6 bases). Trimming shortened V by 2 bases and J by 3 bases, and 11 bases separated the two germline ends. Germline CDR1 is MNHNS and CDR2 is SASEGT. The CDR3 sequence is 14 residues long. The CDR3 region has the DNA TGTGCCAGCAGTGAAATGGGGGGATACTACGAGCAGTACTTC. It yields the protein CASSEMGGYYEQYF.

J is TRBJ2-7 and V is TRBV5-6; a possible D gene is TRBD2 (5 bases). V dropped 4 bases and J dropped 6 bases, with 8 bases sitting between them. The CDR3 length is 11 residues. Germline CDR1 is SGHDT and CDR2 is YYEEEE. The CDR3 DNA follows: TGTGCCAGCAGCCGGGGAAGCGAGCAGTACTTC. Amino acids: CASSRGSEQYF.

The chain joins TRBV9 to TRBJ1-2, with a weak D call TRBD1 (5 bases). Trimming shortened V by 3 bases and J by 0 bases, and 18 bases separated the two germline ends. The CDR3 totals 17 residues. CDR1 is SGDLS and CDR2 is YYNGEE in the germline V gene. The CDR3: CASSERPLDSSNYGYTF. Here the CDR3 DNA reads TGTGCCAGCAGCGAAAGGCCCTTAGACAGTTCTAACTATGGCTACACCTTC.

The rearrangement uses TRBV24-1 and TRBJ1-5; tentative D call: TRBD1 (5 bases). The V gene lost 7 bases and the J gene lost 4 bases, with 7 bases spanning the gap. From germline, CDR1 is KGHDR and CDR2 SFDVKD. CDR3 length: 12 amino acids. The CDR3 region has the DNA TGTGCCACCAGCGACAGTAATCAGCCCCAGCATTTT. This codes for CATSDSNQPQHF.

The chain has TRBV29-1 and TRBJ1-2, with TRBD1 identical over 8 bases. Unmatched junction bases numbered 15, after V lost 5 bases and J lost 7 bases. CDR3 length: 15 residues. The germline V gene has CDR1 SQVTM and CDR2 ANQGSEA. The CDR3 coding sequence is TGCAGCGTTATCCAGGGGGCAACCAGGTCGGCTGGCTACACCTTC. It translates to CSVIQGATRSAGYTF.

This clone came up once. The chain is built from TRBV2 and TRBJ2-5, with D uncertain. Germline V gene data show CDR1 as SNHLY and CDR2 as FYNNEI. The CDR3 has 11 amino acids. Trimming removed 11 bases at V and 2 bases at J, with 9 bases between. The CDR3 coding sequence is TGTGCCTCAACGCAGCAAGAGACCCAGTACTTC. It specifies CASTQQETQYF.

The chain recombines TRBV5-1 with TRBJ2-1; 8 bases map to TRBD2. CDR3 length: 15 residues. Germline lookup yields CDR1 SGHRS and CDR2 YFSETQ. With 4 bases clipped from V and 4 bases from J, the junction kept 7 bases outside the gene matches. CDR3 bases: TGCGCCAGCAGCCCGAGGGCTAGCGGGTACAATGAGCAGTTCTTC. It is translated as CASSPRASGYNEQFF.